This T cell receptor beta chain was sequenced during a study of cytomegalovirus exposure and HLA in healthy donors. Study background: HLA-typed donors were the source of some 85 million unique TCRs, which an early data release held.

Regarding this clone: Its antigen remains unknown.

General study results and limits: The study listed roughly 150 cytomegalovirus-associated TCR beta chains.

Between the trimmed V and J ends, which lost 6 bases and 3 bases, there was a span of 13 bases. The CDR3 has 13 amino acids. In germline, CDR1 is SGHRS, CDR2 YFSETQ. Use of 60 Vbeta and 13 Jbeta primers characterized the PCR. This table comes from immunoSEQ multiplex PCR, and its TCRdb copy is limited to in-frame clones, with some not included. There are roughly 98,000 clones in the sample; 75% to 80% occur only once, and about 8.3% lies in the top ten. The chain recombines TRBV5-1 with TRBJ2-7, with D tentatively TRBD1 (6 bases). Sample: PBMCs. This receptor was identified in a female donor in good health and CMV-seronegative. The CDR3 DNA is TGCGCCAGCAAAGGGGGACGGGACTACGAGCAGTACTTC. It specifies CASKGGRDYEQYF.